These 20 T cell receptor beta chains were all obtained from the same sample, sequenced in a study of response to subunit inactivated influenza vaccine (dated by TCRdb to 2016 to 2019). The receptor library was made with RT-PCR. Data came from an Illumina HiSeq 2500. TCRdb reanalyzed the raw reads on its own, using fastp at Q25 for trimming and MiXCR for clone calling, and kept in-frame beta chains. All rows with the same CDR3 protein become a single entry with the most common DNA and genes. The sample records almost 250,000 distinct CDR3 sequences, 9.5% to 15% of which are singletons. Of the sample, 7.8% falls within the top ten clones. The sequencing used non-naive T cells sorted from PBMCs, collected 14 days before vaccination. Read against the paper, the sample's cell subset or site label means: memory T cell fraction. These receptor sequences come from a man in his forties or fifties who received an inactivated influenza vaccine. Donor details come from another sample of the same person, matched by shared clones.

The rearrangement joins TRBV20-1 to TRBJ2-7; the match to TRBD2 covers 7 bases. After removal of 2 bases from V and 2 bases from J, the junction contained 6 bases not matched to a gene. Germline CDR1 DFQATT, CDR2 SNEGSKA (reference sequence). The CDR3 has 14 amino acids. The CDR3 sequence: CSARLAGVTYEQYF. DNA of the CDR3: TGCAGTGCTAGATTAGCGGGCGTTACCTACGAGCAGTACTTC.

This chain connects TRBV6-1 to TRBJ1-2; TRBD1 is a possible D gene (5 bases). This CDR3 is built from 15 residues. Germline V gene data show CDR1 as MNHNS and CDR2 as SASEGT. The V end was cut by 6 bases, the J end by 5 bases, with 19 bases between. The CDR3 protein is CASRSPREGKYGYTF. CDR3 coding DNA: TGTGCCAGCAGGAGCCCGAGGGAGGGGAAGTATGGCTACACCTTC.

As concerns this clonotype: A read error is possible here, since a much larger clone lies one base away. This chain joins TRBV6-1 and TRBJ1-4; possible D gene TRBD1, 6 bases. The CDR3 contains 15 residues. Germline V lookup: CDR1 MNHNS, CDR2 SASEGT. The CDR3 bases are TGTGGCAGCAGAAAACAGGGTTCGGGTAATGAAAAACTGTTTTTT. It codes for CGSRKQGSGNEKLFF.

This clonotype was counted ten times or more. The V call is TRBV7-9, the J call TRBJ2-7, with D perhaps TRBD1 (5 bases). Germline V gene data show CDR1 as SEHNR and CDR2 as FQNEAQ (reference sequence). The CDR3 totals 15 residues. V was shortened by 4 bases and J by 2 bases, with 15 bases between the two germline ends. CDR3 DNA sequence: TGTGCCAGCAGCTCTAGACAGCCCGCTACCTACGAGCAGTACTTC. The encoded protein is CASSSRQPATYEQYF.

The gene calls are TRBV30 and TRBJ2-1; D call uncertain. Germline V gives CDR1 GTSNPN, CDR2 SVGIG (reference sequence). V was shortened by 0 bases and J by 6 bases, with 9 bases between the two germline ends. The CDR3 length is 13 residues. The CDR3 nucleotides are TGTGCCTGGAGTGTACGTACACCCAATGAGCAGTTCTTC. Its translation: CAWSVRTPNEQFF.

Ten or more counts support this clonotype. CDR3 nucleotide sequence: TGCAGTGCTAGAGGCCCGGGGAGGAACACTGAAGCTTTCTTT. Residues: CSARGPGRNTEAFF. The chain combines TRBV20-1 with TRBJ1-1; D is uncertain. The germline V and J ends were trimmed by 1 base and 1 base, with 10 bases remaining between them. CDR1 and CDR2 (germline): DFQATT, SNEGSKA (reference sequence). The CDR3 loop spans 14 amino acids.

This clonotype came up a few times. The gene calls are TRBV27 and TRBJ2-7, with 7 bases that match TRBD2. Looked up from germline, CDR1 is MNHEY and CDR2 is SMNVEV (reference sequence). Trimming at V came to 4 bases and at J to 3 bases, leaving 6 bases not matched to a gene. The CDR3 totals 14 residues. This CDR3 reads CASSWSGGSYEQYF. For the CDR3, the DNA is TGTGCCAGCAGTTGGTCCGGCGGGAGCTACGAGCAGTACTTC.

This clonotype was detected only a few times. V is TRBV7-2 and J is TRBJ2-5, with D hard to call. Trimming pared 5 bases from V and 1 base from J, leaving 14 bases between. The germline gives CDR1 SGHTA, CDR2 FQGNSA. CDR3 length: 15 amino acids. CDR3 sequence reads: CASSPGPPVQETQYF. As DNA, the CDR3 is TGTGCCAGCAGCCCTGGACCGCCCGTCCAAGAGACCCAGTACTTC. Filled out from reference TRBV7-2 and TRBJ2-5, the complete variable domain reads GAGVSQSPSNKVTEKGKDVELRCDPISGHTALYWYRQSLGQGLEFLIYFQGNSAPDKSGLPSDRFSAERTGGSVSTLTIQRTQQEDSAVYLCASSPGPPVQETQYFGPGTRLLVL.

This clonotype was picked up many times. V and J are TRBV5-1 and TRBJ2-1, with 8 bases identical to TRBD1. The germline V gene has CDR1 SGHRS and CDR2 YFSETQ. The J segment lost 8 bases and the V segment lost 2 bases, leaving 15 bases of the junction unmatched. This CDR3 comprises 17 residues. CDR3 protein: CASSLLPGGATTDEQFF. For the CDR3, the DNA is TGCGCCAGCAGCTTACTTCCAGGGGGCGCAACGACGGATGAGCAGTTCTTC.

J is TRBJ2-5 and V is TRBV7-2, with 10 bases fitting TRBD2. Germline values: CDR1 SGHTA, CDR2 FQGNSA. The CDR3 totals 15 residues. V shed 4 bases, J shed 1 base, and the junction held 3 bases outside the gene matches. This CDR3 is CASSWSGRGQETQYF. The CDR3 coding sequence is TGTGCCAGCAGCTGGAGCGGGAGGGGCCAAGAGACCCAGTACTTC.

This clonotype came up a few times. V and J are TRBV4-2 and TRBJ2-5; no definite D call. V was pared by 0 bases and J by 4 bases, with 6 bases between. The CDR3 is 13 residues long. From germline, CDR1 is LGHNA and CDR2 YNFKEQ. For the CDR3, the DNA is TGTGCCAGCAGCCAAGAGGCCAGAGAGACCCAGTACTTC. Amino acid sequence: CASSQEARETQYF.

This clonotype has more than one count but fewer than ten. The V gene is TRBV18, the J gene TRBJ1-5; D uncertain. Trimming cost V 4 bases and J 0 bases, with 7 bases left between them. The germline gives CDR1 KGHSH, CDR2 LQKENI. This CDR3 is built from 14 residues. CDR3 nucleotides: TGTGCCAGCTCACTCGAGACTAGCAATCAGCCCCAGCATTTT. Translation: CASSLETSNQPQHF.

This clonotype was detected only a few times. The chain uses TRBV9 and TRBJ2-1, with 10 positions matching TRBD2. CDR1 is SGDLS, CDR2 YYNGEE, per germline. This CDR3 has 14 residues. The V gene end was trimmed by 3 bases and the J gene end by 7 bases; junction bases not matched to a gene: 4. In nucleotides, the CDR3 is TGTGCCAGCAGCGCTAGCGGGAGTGTTAATGAGCAGTTCTTC. It encodes CASSASGSVNEQFF.

The rearrangement links TRBV29-1 to TRBJ2-7; possibly TRBD1 for D (6 bases). The CDR3 runs to 13 residues. In germline, CDR1 is SQVTM, CDR2 ANQGSEA. V lost 4 bases and J 2 bases, leaving 12 bases between the germline ends. CDR3 loop: CSVGGPGTYEQYF. The DNA for the CDR3 is TGCAGCGTTGGGGGGCCAGGAACCTACGAGCAGTACTTC.

This clonotype occurred a few times. The CDR3 DNA is TGTGCCAGCAGCTTAGTCTTTAGCGGGGGGAAGATCACAGATACGCAGTATTTT. This codes for CASSLVFSGGKITDTQYF. The chain couples TRBV11-1 to TRBJ2-3; 10 bases are shared with TRBD2. The CDR3 runs to 18 residues. Germline V CDR1 and CDR2: SGHAT, FQDESV (reference sequence). The V and J ends lost 1 base and 2 bases, in that order; junction bases with no gene match: 9.

The chain links TRBV3-1 to TRBJ1-6; D is perhaps TRBD1 (5 bases). Trimming took 1 base from V and 10 from J, leaving 11 bases between them. Germline loops: CDR1 LGHDT, CDR2 YNNKEL (reference sequence). The CDR3 spans 14 residues. CDR3 protein: CASSQGTRGSPLHF. The CDR3, as DNA: TGTGCCAGCAGCCAAGGGACACGAGGCTCACCCCTCCACTTT.

The gene calls are TRBV10-2 and TRBJ2-7, with 7 bases matching TRBD2. This CDR3 comprises 14 residues. J was trimmed by 0 bases and V by 7 bases; bases with no gene match: 6. Germline-derived CDR1 and CDR2 are WSHSY and SAAADI. The CDR3 loop reads CASKSGTTSYEQYF. As DNA, the CDR3 is TGCGCCAGCAAATCCGGGACTACCTCCTACGAGCAGTACTTC.

V gene TRBV7-8 combines with J gene TRBJ2-3, with D possibly matching TRBD2 (5 bases). Germline lookup yields CDR1 SGHVS and CDR2 FQNEAQ. This CDR3 has 11 amino acids. V lost 5 bases and J 7 bases, leaving 7 bases between the germline ends. In nucleotides, the CDR3 is TGTGCCAGCAGCCCGGGGAATACGCAGTATTTT. Protein sequence: CASSPGNTQYF.

This clonotype occurred many times. J is TRBJ2-1 and V is TRBV30, with 8 bases matching TRBD1. The CDR3 covers 15 residues. CDR1 is GTSNPN and CDR2 is SVGIG in the germline V gene (reference sequence). Unmatched junction bases numbered 8, after V lost 3 bases and J lost 4 bases. In DNA form, the CDR3 reads TGTGCCTGGAGGGCGACAGGGGACGGATACAATGAGCAGTTCTTC. Protein sequence: CAWRATGDGYNEQFF.

The chain uses TRBV29-1 and TRBJ2-1, with TRBD2 matching over 10 bases. Per the germline V gene, CDR1 is SQVTM and CDR2 is ANQGSEA. With V trimmed by 8 bases and J by 4 bases, 5 bases remained unmatched. The CDR3 is 13 residues long. CDR3 sequence: CSSATSGYNEQFF. CDR3 DNA sequence: TGCAGCTCAGCGACTAGCGGGTACAATGAGCAGTTCTTC.